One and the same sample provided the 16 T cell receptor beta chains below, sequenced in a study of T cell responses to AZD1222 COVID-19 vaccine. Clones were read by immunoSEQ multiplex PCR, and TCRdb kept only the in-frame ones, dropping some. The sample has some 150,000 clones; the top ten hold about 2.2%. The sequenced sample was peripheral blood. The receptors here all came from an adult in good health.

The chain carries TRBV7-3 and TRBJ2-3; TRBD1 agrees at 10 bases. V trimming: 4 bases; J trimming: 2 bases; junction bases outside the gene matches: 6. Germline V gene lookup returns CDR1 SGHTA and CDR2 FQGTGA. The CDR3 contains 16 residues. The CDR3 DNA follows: TGTGCCAGCAGCTCGATCGGGACAGGGGACACAGATACGCAGTATTTT. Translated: CASSSIGTGDTDTQYF.

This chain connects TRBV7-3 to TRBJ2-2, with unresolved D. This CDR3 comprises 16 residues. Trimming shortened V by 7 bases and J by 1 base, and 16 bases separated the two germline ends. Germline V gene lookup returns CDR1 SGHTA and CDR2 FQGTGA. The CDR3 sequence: CASTPLATLNTGELFF. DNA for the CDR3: TGTGCCAGCACCCCTCTGGCAACCTTGAACACCGGGGAGCTGTTTTTT.

The CDR3 DNA sequence: TGCGCCAGCAGCCAAGAGCGGAGGGCGAACACTGAAGCTTTCTTT. Its translation is CASSQERRANTEAFF. The chain is built from TRBV4-1 and TRBJ1-1; D call uncertain. Germline values: CDR1 MGHRA, CDR2 YSYEKL. The CDR3 is made up of 15 amino acids. The ends were cut back, 0 bases at V and 1 base at J, with 9 bases in the middle.

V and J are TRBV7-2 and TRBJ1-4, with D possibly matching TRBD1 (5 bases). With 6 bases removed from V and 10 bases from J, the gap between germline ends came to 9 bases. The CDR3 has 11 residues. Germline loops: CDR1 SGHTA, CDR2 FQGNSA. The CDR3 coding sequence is TGTGCCAGCAGTACCGGGGGAAAACTGTTTTTT. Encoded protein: CASSTGGKLFF.

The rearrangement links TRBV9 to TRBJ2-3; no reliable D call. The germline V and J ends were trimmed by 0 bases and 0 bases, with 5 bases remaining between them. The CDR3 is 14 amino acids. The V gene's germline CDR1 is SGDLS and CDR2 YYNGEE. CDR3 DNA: TGTGCCAGCAGCGTAGTCGGAAGCACAGATACGCAGTATTTT. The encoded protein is CASSVVGSTDTQYF. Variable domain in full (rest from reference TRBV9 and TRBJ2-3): DSGVTQTPKHLITATGQRVTLRCSPRSGDLSVYWYQQSLDQGLQFLIQYYNGEERAKGNILERFSAQQFPDLHSELNLSSLELGDSALYFCASSVVGSTDTQYFGPGTRLTVL.

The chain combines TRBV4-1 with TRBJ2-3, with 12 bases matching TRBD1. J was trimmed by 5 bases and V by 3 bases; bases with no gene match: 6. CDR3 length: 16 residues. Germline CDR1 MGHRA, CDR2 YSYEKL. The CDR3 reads CASSHTGTGGLDTQYF. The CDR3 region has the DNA TGCGCCAGCAGCCATACCGGGACAGGGGGCTTAGATACGCAGTATTTT.

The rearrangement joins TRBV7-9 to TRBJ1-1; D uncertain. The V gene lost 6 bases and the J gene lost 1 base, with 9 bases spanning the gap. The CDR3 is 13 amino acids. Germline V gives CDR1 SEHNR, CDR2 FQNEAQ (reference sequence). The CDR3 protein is CASREGWNTEAFF. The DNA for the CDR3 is TGTGCCAGCAGGGAGGGCTGGAACACTGAAGCTTTCTTT.

This CDR3 reads CASSLGQGYQETQYF. The CDR3 region has the DNA TGTGCCAGCAGCCTGGGACAGGGGTACCAAGAGACCCAGTACTTC. J is TRBJ2-5 and V is TRBV14, with TRBD1 identical over 10 bases. Germline CDR1 is SGHDN and CDR2 is FVKESK. The CDR3 has 15 residues. Unmatched junction bases numbered 2, after V lost 4 bases and J lost 0 bases. Full variable domain (remainder filled in from reference TRBV14 and TRBJ2-5): EAGVTQFPSHSVIEKGQTVTLRCDPISGHDNLYWYRRVMGKEIKFLLHFVKESKQDESGMPNNRFLAERTGGTYSTLKVQPAELEDSGVYFCASSLGQGYQETQYFGPGTRLLVL.

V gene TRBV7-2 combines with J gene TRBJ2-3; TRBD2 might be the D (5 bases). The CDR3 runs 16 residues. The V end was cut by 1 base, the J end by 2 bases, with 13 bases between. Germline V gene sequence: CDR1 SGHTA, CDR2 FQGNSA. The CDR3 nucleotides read TGTGCCAGCAGCTTAGGCGGACGAGGGTTCACAGATACGCAGTATTTT. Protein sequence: CASSLGGRGFTDTQYF.

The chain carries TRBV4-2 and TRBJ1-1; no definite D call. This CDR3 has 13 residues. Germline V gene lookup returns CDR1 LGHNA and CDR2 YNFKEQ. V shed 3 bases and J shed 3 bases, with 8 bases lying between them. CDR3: CASSQGEYTEAFF. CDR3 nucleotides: TGTGCCAGCAGCCAGGGCGAGTACACTGAAGCTTTCTTT.

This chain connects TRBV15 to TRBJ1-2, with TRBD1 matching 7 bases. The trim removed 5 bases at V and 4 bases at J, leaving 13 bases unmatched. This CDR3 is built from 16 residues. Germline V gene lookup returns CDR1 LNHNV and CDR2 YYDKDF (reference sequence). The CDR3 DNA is TGTGCCACCAGCTCGAGGGCCCCCGGGACAGCCTATGGCTACACCTTC. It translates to CATSSRAPGTAYGYTF.

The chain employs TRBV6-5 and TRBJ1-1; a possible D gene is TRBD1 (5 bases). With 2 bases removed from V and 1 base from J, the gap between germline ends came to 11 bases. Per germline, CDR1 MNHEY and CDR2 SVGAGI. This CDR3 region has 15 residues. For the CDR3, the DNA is TGTGCCAGCAGTTACGCCGACAGAAGGAACACTGAAGCTTTCTTT. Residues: CASSYADRRNTEAFF.

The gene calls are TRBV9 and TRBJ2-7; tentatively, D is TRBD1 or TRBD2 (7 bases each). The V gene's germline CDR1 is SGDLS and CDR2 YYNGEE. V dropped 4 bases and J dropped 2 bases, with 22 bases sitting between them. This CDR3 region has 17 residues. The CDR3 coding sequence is TGTGCCAGCAGCCCGCGGGGAGGGGGCGGCCCCACCTACGAGCAGTACTTC. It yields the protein CASSPRGGGGPTYEQYF.

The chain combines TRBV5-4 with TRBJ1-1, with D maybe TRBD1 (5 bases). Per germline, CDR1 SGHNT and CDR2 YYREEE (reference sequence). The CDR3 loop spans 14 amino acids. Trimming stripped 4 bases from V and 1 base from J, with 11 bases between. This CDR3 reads CASSGTQGNTEAFF. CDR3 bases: TGTGCCAGCAGCGGGACCCAGGGGAACACTGAAGCTTTCTTT. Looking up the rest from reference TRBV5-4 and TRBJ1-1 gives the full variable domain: ETGVTQSPTHLIKTRGQQVTLRCSSQSGHNTVSWYQQALGQGPQFIFQYYREEENGRGNFPPRFSGLQFPNYSSELNVNALELDDSALYLCASSGTQGNTEAFFGQGTRLTVV.

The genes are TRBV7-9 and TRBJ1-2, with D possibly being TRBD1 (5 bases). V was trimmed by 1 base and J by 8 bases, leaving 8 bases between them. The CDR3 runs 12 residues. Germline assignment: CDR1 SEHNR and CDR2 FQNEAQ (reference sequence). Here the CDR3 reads CASSLVREGYTF. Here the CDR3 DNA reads TGTGCCAGCAGCTTAGTCAGGGAAGGCTACACCTTC. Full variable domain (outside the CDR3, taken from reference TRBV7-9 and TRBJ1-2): DTGVSQNPRHKITKRGQNVTFRCDPISEHNRLYWYRQTLGQGPEFLTYFQNEAQLEKSRLLSDRFSAERPKGSFSTLEIQRTEQGDSAMYLCASSLVREGYTFGSGTRLTVV.

The chain's CDR3 is CASSPTDWGTDTQYF. CDR3 DNA sequence: TGCGCCAGCAGCCCAACGGACTGGGGCACAGATACGCAGTATTTT. This sequence joins TRBV5-1 and TRBJ2-3, with a possible D match to TRBD2 (5 bases). The germline V and J ends were trimmed by 4 bases and 1 base, with 13 bases remaining between them. CDR1 is SGHRS and CDR2 is YFSETQ in the germline V gene. The CDR3 totals 15 residues.